This T cell receptor (beta chain) was found in a study of blood T cell repertoires in COVID-19. Study-level information: Samples came from the United States, Italy and Spain, spanning acute and convalescent COVID-19. PBMCs, B-cell-depleted T cells, or T cells provided the cDNA or gDNA that made up the material.

Under the authors' procedure: Nucleated cell number was recorded as an estimate derived from reference gene primer amplification. Profiling relied on immunoSEQ multiplex PCR, and the TCRdb table lists in-frame clones only, not all of them. D and trimming come from the DNA, and the V and J calls and clone size come from that table. The sample shows under 250,000 clones, about 86% of them seen only once. The CDR3 runs to 14 residues. The germline gives CDR1 KGHSH, CDR2 LQKENI. The V segment lost 8 bases and the J segment 7 bases; nucleotides outside the gene matches: 9. This receptor was obtained from a man at least 80 years old with acute or convalescent COVID-19. The rearrangement links TRBV18 to TRBJ1-5, with TRBD1 identical over 9 bases. Sequencing input: peripheral blood. The CDR3 region is CASTTGTGNQPQHF. In nucleotides, the CDR3 is TGTGCCAGCACAACCGGGACAGGGAACCAGCCCCAGCATTTT.